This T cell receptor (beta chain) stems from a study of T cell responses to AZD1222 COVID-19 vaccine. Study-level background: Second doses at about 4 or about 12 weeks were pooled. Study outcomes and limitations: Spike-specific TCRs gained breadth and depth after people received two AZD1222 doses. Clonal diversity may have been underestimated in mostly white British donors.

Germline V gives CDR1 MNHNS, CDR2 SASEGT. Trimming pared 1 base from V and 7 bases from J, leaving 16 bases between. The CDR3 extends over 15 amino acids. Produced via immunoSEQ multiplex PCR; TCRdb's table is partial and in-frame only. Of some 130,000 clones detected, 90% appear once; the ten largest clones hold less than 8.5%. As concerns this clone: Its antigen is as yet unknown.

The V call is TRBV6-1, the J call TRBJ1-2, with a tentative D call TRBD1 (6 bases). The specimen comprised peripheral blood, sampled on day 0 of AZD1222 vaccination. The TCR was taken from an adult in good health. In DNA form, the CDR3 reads TGTGCCAGCAGTGAAGGCCCGACAGGCTGGGGTGGCTACACCTTC. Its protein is CASSEGPTGWGGYTF.